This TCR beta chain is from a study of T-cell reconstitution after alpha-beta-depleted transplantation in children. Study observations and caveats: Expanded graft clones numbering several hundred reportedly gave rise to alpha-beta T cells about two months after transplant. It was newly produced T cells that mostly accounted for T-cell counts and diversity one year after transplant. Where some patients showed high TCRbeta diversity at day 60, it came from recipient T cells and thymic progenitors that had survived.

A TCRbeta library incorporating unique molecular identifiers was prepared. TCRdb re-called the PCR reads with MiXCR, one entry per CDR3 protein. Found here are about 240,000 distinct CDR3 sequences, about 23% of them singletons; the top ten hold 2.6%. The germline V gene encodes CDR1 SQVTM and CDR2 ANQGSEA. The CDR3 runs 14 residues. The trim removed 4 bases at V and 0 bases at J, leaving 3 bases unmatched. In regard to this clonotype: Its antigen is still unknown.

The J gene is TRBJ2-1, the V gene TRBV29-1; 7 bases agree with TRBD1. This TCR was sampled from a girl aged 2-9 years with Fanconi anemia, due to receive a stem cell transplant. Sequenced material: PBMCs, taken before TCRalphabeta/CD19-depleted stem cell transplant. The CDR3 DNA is TGCAGCGTTGTCCGGGACAGCTCCTACAATGAGCAGTTCTTC. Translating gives CSVVRDSSYNEQFF.